Following are 2 T cell receptor beta chains from one sample sequenced in a study of cytomegalovirus exposure and HLA in healthy donors. The PCR used 60 Vbeta and 13 Jbeta primers. TCRdb's copy holds only in-frame clones and misses some; the assay was immunoSEQ multiplex PCR. The top ten clones hold roughly 7.4% of a sample with about 160,000 clones, approximately 80% of them seen once. Input material: PBMCs. The source is a male donor in good health and CMV-seropositive.

The count of this clone is one. The chain has TRBV5-8 and TRBJ1-2, with D perhaps matching TRBD1 (5 bases). Germline V gene sequence: CDR1 SGHTS, CDR2 YDEGEE. V was pared by 0 bases and J by 3 bases, with 12 bases between. This CDR3 comprises 15 residues. CDR3 residues: CASSLGTGSYYGYTF. CDR3 nucleotides: TGTGCCAGCAGCTTGGGAACAGGATCATACTATGGCTACACCTTC.

The chain employs TRBV5-6 and TRBJ2-7; weak D call: TRBD1 (7 bases). The CDR3 sequence is 16 residues long. CDR1 and CDR2 from the germline V gene are SGHDT and YYEEEE. Trimming pared 1 base from V and 7 bases from J, leaving 21 bases between. CDR3: CASSLLAATPGGEQYF. The CDR3 DNA sequence: TGTGCCAGCAGCTTGCTTGCCGCCACACCAGGGGGGGAGCAGTACTTC. Full variable domain (rest looked up from reference TRBV5-6 and TRBJ2-7): DAGVTQSPTHLIKTRGQQVTLRCSPKSGHDTVSWYQQALGQGPQFIFQYYEEEERQRGNFPDRFSGHQFPNYSSELNVNALLLGDSALYLCASSLLAATPGGEQYFGPGTRLTVT.